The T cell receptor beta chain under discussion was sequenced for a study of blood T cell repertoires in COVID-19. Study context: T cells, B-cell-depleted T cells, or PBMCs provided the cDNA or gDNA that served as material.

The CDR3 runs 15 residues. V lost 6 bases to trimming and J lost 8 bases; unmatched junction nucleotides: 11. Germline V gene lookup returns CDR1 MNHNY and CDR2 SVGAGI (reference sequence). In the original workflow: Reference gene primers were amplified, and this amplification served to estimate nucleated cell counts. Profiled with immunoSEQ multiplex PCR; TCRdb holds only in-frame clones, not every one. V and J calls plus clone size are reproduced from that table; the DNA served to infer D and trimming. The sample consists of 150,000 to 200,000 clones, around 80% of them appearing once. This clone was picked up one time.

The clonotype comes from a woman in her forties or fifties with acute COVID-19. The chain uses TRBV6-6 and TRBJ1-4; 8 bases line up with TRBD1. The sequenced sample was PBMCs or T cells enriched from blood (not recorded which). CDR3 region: CASSHSGGAGEKLFF. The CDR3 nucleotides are TGTGCCAGCAGCCACTCAGGGGGCGCGGGGGAAAAACTGTTTTTT.